The clone carrying this T cell receptor beta chain was recorded only once. The method was immunoSEQ multiplex PCR; TCRdb's version includes in-frame clones alone and lacks a portion of them. The sample carries some 160,000 clones, roughly 91% recorded once. The source of the sample is a study of blood T cell repertoires in COVID-19. CDR3 length: 13 amino acids. CDR1 and CDR2 (germline): SQVTM, ANQGSEA. V was pared by 3 bases and J by 0 bases, with 7 bases between. The sample was peripheral blood. The sequence came from a man aged 18 to 35 with COVID-19, enrolled during active disease. This chain links TRBV29-1 with TRBJ2-3, with TRBD1 as a possible D gene (5 bases). CDR3: CSVDQGSTDTQYF. Here the CDR3 DNA reads TGCAGCGTTGATCAGGGAAGCACAGATACGCAGTATTTT.